Listed here are 5 T cell receptor beta chains from one sample, sequenced in a study of regulatory T cells in long-lasting Graves disease. Noted time point: newly diagnosed GD, antithyroid drugs for less than 3 months. TCR sequences were obtained from RNA taken from PBMCs. CDR3-region Arm-PCR and iRepertoire HTBI primers produced the TCR beta libraries. TCRdb itself ran the multiplex PCR reads through MiXCR, one entry per CDR3 protein. Counted here are roughly 520,000 distinct CDR3 sequences, 9.5% to 15% occurring once; the ten biggest clones make up roughly 8.9%. The sample was also reused in another study, on T cells in Graves' hyperthyroidism and ophthalmopathy.

Sequenced material: peripheral blood mononuclear cells (PBMCs), taken at new diagnosis, from a patient treated with antithyroid drugs. The receptors originated from a woman in her twenties or thirties with Graves disease.

There are a few counts of this clonotype. V and J are TRBV25-1 and TRBJ2-5; perhaps TRBD2 as D (5 bases). Trimming stripped 1 base from V and 3 bases from J, with 6 bases between. This CDR3 is built from 13 residues. The germline gives CDR1 MGHDK, CDR2 SYGVNS. This chain's CDR3 is CASSESREETQYF. The CDR3 DNA reads TGTGCCAGCAGTGAATCGCGGGAAGAGACCCAGTACTTC.

This clonotype was found a few times. This chain links TRBV11-3 with TRBJ2-1; D is uncertain. Germline V gives CDR1 SGHNT, CDR2 YENEEA. The CDR3 is made up of 13 amino acids. Deletions cut 3 bases from V and 7 bases from J, with 10 bases between. The CDR3 nucleotides are TGTGCCAGCAGCTTCCAGGACGGGAATGAGCAGTTCTTC. Encoded protein: CASSFQDGNEQFF. Full variable domain (missing parts from reference TRBV11-3 and TRBJ2-1): EAGVVQSPRYKIIEKKQPVAFWCNPISGHNTLYWYLQNLGQGPELLIRYENEEAVDDSQLPKDRFSAERLKGVDSTLKIQPAELGDSAVYLCASSFQDGNEQFFGPGTRLTVL.

This clonotype was picked up many times. The chain links TRBV14 to TRBJ1-4; a weak D match, TRBD1 (5 bases). The length of the CDR3 is 15 residues. Germline CDR1 reads SGHDN; CDR2 reads FVKESK. V lost 5 bases, J lost 8 bases, and 18 bases lay in between. CDR3 amino acids: CASSVNRGIVEKLFF. DNA of the CDR3: TGTGCCAGCAGCGTTAACCGGGGGATAGTAGAAAAACTGTTTTTT.

This clonotype was counted many times. V and J are TRBV2 and TRBJ2-7, with 7 bases lining up with TRBD1. Trimming at V came to 8 bases and at J to 2 bases, leaving 6 bases not matched to a gene. The V gene's germline CDR1 is SNHLY and CDR2 FYNNEI. The CDR3 is made up of 13 amino acids. The CDR3 nucleotides read TGTGCCAGCGACGCGCAGGGGGCCTACGAGCAGTACTTC. It encodes CASDAQGAYEQYF. The full variable domain, rest sourced from reference TRBV2 and TRBJ2-7, is EPEVTQTPSHQVTQMGQEVILRCVPISNHLYFYWYRQILGQKVEFLVSFYNNEISEKSEIFDDQFSVERPDGSNFTLKIRSTKLEDSAMYFCASDAQGAYEQYFGPGTRLTVT.

This clonotype showed up many times. The rearrangement uses TRBV2 and TRBJ2-1, with 10 bases aligning to TRBD2. CDR1 and CDR2 (germline): SNHLY, FYNNEI. The CDR3 consists of 18 residues. The V and J ends lost 3 bases and 0 bases, in that order; junction bases with no gene match: 8. For the CDR3, the DNA is TGTGCCAGCAGTGAGGGGCTAGCGGGAGAGGGCTCCTACAATGAGCAGTTCTTC. Protein sequence: CASSEGLAGEGSYNEQFF.